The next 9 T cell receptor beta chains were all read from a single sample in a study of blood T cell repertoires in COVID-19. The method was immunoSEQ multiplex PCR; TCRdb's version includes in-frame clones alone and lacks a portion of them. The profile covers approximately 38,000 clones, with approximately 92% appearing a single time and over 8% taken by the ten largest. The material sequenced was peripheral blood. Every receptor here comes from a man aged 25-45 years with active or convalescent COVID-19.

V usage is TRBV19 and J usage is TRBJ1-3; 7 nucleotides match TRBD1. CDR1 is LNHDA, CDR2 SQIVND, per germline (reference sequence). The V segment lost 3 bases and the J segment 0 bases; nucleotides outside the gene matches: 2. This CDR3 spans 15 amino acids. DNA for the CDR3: TGTGCCAGTAGTATGGGACAGCCCTCTGGAAACACCATATATTTT. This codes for CASSMGQPSGNTIYF.

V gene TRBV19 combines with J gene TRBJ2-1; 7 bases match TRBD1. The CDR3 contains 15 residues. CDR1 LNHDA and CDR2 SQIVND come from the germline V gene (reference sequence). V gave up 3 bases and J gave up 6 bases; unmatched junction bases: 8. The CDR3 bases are TGTGCCAGTAGTATTCAAGGGGGCAGAGGCAATGAGCAGTTCTTC. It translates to CASSIQGGRGNEQFF.

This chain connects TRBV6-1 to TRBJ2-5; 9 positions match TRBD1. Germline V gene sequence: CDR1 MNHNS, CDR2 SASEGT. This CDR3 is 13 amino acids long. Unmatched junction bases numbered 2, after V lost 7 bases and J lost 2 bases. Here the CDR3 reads CASNDRGQETQYF. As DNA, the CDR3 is TGTGCCAGCAACGACAGGGGGCAAGAGACCCAGTACTTC.

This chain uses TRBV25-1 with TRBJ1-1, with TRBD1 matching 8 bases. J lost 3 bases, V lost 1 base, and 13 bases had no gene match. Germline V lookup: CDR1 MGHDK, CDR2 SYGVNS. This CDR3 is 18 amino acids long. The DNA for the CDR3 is TGTGCCAGCAGTGAATCCCCGGACAGGGCGGGGGAGGACACTGAAGCTTTCTTT. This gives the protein CASSESPDRAGEDTEAFF.

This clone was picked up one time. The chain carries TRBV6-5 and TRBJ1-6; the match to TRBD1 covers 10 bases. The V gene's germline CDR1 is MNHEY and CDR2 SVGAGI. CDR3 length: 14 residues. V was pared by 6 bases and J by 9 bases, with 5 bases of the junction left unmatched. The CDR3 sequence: CASRGTGEGSPLHF. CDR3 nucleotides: TGTGCCAGCAGGGGGACAGGGGAGGGTTCACCCCTCCACTTT.

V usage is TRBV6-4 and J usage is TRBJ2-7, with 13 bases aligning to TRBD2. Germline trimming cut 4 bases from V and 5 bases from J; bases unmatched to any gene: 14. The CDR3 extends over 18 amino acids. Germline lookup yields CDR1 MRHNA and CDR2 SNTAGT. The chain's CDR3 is CASSASAGTSGRDHEQYV. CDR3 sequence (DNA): TGTGCCAGCAGTGCTTCGGCAGGTACTAGCGGGAGGGACCACGAGCAGTACGTC.

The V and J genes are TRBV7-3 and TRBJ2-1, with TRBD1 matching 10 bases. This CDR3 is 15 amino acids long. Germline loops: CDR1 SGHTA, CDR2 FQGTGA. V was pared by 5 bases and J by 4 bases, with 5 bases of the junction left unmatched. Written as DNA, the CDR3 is TGTGCCAGCAGCCACGGACAGGGGGTTTACAATGAGCAGTTCTTC. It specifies CASSHGQGVYNEQFF.

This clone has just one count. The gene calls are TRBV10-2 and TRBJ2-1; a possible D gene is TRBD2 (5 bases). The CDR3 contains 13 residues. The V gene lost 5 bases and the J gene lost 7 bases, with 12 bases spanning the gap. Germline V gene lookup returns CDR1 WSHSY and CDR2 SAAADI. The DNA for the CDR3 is TGCGCCAGCAGTCAGGACTCGCGGAATGAGCAGTTCTTC. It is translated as CASSQDSRNEQFF.

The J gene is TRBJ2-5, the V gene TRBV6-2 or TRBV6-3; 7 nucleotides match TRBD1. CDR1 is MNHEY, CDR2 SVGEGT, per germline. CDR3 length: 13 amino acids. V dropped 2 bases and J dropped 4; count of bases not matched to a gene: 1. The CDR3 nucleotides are TGTGCCAGCAGTTACGACAGGGCAGAGACCCAGTACTTC. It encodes CASSYDRAETQYF.